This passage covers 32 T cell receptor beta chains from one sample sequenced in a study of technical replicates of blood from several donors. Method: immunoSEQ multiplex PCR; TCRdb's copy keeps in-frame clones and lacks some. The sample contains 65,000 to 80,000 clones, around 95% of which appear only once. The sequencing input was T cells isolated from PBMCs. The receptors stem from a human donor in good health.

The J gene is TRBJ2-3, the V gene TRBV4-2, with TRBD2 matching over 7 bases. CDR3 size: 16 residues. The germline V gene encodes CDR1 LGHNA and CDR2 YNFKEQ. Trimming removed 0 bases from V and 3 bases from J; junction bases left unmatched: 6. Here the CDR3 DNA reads TGTGCCAGCAGCCAAGAGCAACTAGCGTCAACAGATACGCAGTATTTT. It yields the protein CASSQEQLASTDTQYF.

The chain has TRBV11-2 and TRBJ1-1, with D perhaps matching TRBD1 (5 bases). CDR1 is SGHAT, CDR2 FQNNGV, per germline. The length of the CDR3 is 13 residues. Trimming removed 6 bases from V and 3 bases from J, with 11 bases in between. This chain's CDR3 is CASRAQGYTEAFF. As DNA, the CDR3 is TGTGCCAGCAGGGCCCAGGGTTACACTGAAGCTTTCTTT.

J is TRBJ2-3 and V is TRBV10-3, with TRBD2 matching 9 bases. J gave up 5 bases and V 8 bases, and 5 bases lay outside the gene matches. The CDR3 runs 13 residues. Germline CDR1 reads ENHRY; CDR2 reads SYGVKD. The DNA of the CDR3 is TGTGCCATCTGGGAGCGGGGGGAAGATACGCAGTATTTT. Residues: CAIWERGEDTQYF.

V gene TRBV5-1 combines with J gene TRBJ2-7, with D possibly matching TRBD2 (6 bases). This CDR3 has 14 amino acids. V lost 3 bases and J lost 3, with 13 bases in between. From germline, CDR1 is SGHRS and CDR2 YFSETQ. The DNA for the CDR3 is TGCGCCAGCAGCTCCTCCGGGGGACGCTACGAGCAGTACTTC. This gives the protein CASSSSGGRYEQYF.

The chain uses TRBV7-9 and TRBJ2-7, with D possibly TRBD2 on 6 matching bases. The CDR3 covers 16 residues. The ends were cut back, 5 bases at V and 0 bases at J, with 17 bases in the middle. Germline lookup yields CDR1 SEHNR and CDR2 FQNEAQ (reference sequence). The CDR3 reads CASSPGGQVRSYEQYF. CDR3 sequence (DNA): TGTGCCAGCAGCCCCGGAGGGCAGGTTCGCTCCTACGAGCAGTACTTC.

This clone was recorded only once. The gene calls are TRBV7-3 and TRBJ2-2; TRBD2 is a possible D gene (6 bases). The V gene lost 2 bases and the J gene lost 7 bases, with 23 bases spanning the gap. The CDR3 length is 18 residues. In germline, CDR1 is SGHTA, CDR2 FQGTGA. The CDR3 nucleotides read TGTGCCAGCAGCTTATTTCAGGCGGGGTCAGTTATTATCGGGGAGCTGTTTTTT. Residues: CASSLFQAGSVIIGELFF.

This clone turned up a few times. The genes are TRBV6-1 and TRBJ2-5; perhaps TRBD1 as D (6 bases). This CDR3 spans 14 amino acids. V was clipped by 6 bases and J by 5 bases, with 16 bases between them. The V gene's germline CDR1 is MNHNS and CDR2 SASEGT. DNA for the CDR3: TGTGCCAGCAGACGATTGACAGGCTCGGAGACCCAGTACTTC. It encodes CASRRLTGSETQYF.

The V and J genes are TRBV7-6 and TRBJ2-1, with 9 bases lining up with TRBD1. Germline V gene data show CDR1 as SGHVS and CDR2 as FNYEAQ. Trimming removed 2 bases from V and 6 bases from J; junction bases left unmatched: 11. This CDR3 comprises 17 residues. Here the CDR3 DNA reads TGTGCCAGCAGCTTATACGGACCGGGACAGGGATCCAATGAGCAGTTCTTC. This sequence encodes CASSLYGPGQGSNEQFF.

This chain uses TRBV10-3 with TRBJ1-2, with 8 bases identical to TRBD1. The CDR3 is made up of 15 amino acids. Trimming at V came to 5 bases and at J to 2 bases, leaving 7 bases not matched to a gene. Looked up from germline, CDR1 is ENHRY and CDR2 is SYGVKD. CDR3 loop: CAISQETGENYGYTF. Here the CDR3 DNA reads TGTGCCATCAGTCAGGAGACAGGGGAAAACTATGGCTACACCTTC.

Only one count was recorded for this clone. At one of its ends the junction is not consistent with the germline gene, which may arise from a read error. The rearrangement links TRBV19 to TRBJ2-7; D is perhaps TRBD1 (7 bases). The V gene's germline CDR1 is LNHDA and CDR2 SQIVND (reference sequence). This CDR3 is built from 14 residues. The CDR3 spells CASSMKEGGGDKAF. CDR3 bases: TGTGCCAGTAGTATGAAGGAAGGGGGCGGGGACAAGGCTTTC.

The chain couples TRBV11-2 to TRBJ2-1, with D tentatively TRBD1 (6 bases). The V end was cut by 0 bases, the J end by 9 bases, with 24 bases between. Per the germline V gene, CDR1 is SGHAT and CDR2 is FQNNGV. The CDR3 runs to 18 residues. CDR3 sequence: CASSLEIGGWDISGEQFF. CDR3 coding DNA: TGTGCCAGCAGCTTAGAGATAGGGGGTTGGGATATATCGGGTGAGCAGTTCTTC.

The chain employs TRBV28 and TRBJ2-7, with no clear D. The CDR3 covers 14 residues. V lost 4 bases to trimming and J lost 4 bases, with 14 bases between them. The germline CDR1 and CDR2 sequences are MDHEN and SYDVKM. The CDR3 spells CASSSSPIYYEQYF. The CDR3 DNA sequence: TGTGCCAGCAGTTCATCCCCTATCTATTACGAGCAGTACTTC.

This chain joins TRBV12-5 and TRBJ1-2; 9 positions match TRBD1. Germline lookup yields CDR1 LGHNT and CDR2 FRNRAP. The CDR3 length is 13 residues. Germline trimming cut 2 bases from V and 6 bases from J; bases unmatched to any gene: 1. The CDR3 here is CASGLTGGNGYTF. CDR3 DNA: TGTGCTAGTGGTTTGACAGGGGGCAATGGCTACACCTTC. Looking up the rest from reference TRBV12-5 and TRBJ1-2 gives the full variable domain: DARVTQTPRHKVTEMGQEVTMRCQPILGHNTVFWYRQTMMQGLELLAYFRNRAPLDDSGMPKDRFSAEMPDATLATLKIQPSEPRDSAVYFCASGLTGGNGYTFGSGTRLTVV.

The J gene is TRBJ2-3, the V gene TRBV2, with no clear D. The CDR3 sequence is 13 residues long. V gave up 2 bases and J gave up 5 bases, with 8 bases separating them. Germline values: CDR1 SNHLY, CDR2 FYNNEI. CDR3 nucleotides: TGTGCCAGCAGTGAATTCCGTTTAGATACGCAGTATTTT. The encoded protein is CASSEFRLDTQYF.

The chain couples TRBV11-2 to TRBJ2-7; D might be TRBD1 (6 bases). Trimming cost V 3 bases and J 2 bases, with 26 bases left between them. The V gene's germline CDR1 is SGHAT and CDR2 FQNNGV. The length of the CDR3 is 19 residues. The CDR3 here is CASSFLGISGQNRAYEQYF. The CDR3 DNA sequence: TGTGCCAGCAGCTTTCTGGGCATCTCCGGACAGAACCGAGCCTACGAGCAGTACTTC.

The CDR3, as DNA: TGTGCCAGCAGTGATGTCGGGACAGGGGATGAAAAACTGTTTTTT. As protein: CASSDVGTGDEKLFF. The chain joins TRBV6-1 to TRBJ1-4, with 10 bases matching TRBD1. Looked up from germline, CDR1 is MNHNS and CDR2 is SASEGT. CDR3 length: 15 amino acids. The junction had 4 bases not matched to a gene; V was cut back by 3 bases and J by 6 bases.

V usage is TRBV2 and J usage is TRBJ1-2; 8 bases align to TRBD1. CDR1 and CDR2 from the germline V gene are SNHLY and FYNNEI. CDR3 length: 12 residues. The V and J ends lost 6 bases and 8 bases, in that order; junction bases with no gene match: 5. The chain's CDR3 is CASSGDRTGYTF. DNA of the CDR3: TGTGCCAGCAGCGGGGACAGGACGGGCTACACCTTC.

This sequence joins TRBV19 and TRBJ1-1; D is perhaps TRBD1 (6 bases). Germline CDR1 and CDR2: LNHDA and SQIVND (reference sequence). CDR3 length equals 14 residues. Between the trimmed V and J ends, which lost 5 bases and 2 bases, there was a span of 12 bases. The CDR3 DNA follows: TGTGCCAGTAGTTCGACAGGAGTCAACACTGAAGCTTTCTTT. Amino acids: CASSSTGVNTEAFF.

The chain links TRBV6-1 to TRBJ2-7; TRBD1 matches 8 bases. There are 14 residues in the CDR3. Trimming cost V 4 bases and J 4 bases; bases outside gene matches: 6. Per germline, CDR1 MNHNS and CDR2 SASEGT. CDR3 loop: CASSGRQGRYEQYF. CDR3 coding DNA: TGTGCCAGCAGTGGAAGACAGGGGAGGTACGAGCAGTACTTC.

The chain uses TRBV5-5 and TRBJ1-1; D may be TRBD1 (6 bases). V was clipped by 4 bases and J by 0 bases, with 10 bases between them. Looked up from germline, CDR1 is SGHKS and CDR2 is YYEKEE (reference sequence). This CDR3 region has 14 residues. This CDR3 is CASSIDRLNTEAFF. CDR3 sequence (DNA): TGTGCCAGCAGCATTGACAGGTTGAACACTGAAGCTTTCTTT.

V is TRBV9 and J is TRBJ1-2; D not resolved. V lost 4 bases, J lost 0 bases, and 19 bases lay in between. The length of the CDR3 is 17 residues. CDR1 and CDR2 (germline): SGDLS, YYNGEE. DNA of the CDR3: TGTGCCAGCAGCCCCCGCACGGGTCCAAATTCTAACTATGGCTACACCTTC. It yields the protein CASSPRTGPNSNYGYTF.

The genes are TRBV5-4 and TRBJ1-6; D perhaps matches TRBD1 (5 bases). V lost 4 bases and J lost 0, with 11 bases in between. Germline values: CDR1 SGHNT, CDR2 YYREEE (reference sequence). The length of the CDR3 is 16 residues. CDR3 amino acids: CASSLEGFSYNSPLHF. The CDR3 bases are TGTGCCAGCAGCCTGGAGGGGTTCTCCTATAATTCACCCCTCCACTTT.

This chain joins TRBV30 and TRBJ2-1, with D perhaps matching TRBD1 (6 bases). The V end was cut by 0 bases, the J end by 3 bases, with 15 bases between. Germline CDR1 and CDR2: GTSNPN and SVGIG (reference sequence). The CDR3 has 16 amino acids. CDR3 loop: CAWSVGRLQGYNEQFF. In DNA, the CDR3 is TGTGCCTGGAGTGTGGGGAGACTACAGGGCTACAATGAGCAGTTCTTC.

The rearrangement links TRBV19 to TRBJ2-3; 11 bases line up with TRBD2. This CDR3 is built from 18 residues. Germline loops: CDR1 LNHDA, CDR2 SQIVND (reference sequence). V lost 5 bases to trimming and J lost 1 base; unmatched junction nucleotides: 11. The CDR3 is CASSPTLAGGPGTDTQYF. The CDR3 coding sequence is TGTGCCAGTAGTCCAACCTTAGCGGGAGGGCCGGGCACAGATACGCAGTATTTT.

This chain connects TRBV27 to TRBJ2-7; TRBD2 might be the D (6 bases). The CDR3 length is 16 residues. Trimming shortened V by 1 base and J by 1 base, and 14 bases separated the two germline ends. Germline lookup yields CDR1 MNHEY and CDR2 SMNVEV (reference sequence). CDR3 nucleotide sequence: TGTGCCAGCAGTTTATTATCCCCAGGAGGGTCCTACGAGCAGTACTTC. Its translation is CASSLLSPGGSYEQYF.

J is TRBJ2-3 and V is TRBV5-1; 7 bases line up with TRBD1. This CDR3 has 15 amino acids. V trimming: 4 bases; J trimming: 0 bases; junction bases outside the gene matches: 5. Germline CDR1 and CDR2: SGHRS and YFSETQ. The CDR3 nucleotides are TGCGCCAGCAGCCCCGGACAGGCTAGCACAGATACGCAGTATTTT. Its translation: CASSPGQASTDTQYF. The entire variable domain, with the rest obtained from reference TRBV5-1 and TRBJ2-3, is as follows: KAGVTQTPRYLIKTRGQQVTLSCSPISGHRSVSWYQQTPGQGLQFLFEYFSETQRNKGNFPGRFSGRQFSNSRSEMNVSTLELGDSALYLCASSPGQASTDTQYFGPGTRLTVL.

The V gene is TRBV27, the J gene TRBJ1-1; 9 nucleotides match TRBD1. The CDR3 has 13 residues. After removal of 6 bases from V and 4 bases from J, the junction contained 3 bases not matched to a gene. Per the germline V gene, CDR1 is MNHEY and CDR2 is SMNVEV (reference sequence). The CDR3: CASSHRGPTEAFF. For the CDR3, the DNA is TGTGCCAGCAGCCACAGGGGGCCCACTGAAGCTTTCTTT.

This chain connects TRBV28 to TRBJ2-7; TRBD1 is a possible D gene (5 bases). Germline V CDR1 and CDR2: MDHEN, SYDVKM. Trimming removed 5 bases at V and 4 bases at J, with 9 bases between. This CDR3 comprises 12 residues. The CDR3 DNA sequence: TGTGCCAGCAGTCCGGACATATACGAGCAGTACTTC. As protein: CASSPDIYEQYF.

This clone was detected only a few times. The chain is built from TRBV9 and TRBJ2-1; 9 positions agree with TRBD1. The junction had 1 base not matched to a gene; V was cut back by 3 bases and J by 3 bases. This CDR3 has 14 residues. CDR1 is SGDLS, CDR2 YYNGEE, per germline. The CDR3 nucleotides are TGTGCCAGCAGCGGGGGACAGGGCTACAATGAGCAGTTCTTC. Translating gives CASSGGQGYNEQFF.

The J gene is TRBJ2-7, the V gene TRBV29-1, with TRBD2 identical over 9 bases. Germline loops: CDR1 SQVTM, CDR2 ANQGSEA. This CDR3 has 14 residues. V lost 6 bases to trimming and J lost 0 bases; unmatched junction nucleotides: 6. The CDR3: CSVEKAGGSYEQYF. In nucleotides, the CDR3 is TGCAGCGTCGAGAAAGCGGGAGGCTCCTACGAGCAGTACTTC.

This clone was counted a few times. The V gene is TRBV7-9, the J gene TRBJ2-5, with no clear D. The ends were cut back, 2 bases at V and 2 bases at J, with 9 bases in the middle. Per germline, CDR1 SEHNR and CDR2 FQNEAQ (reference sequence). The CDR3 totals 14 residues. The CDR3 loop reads CASSLSPTQETQYF. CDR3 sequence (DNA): TGTGCCAGCAGCTTATCGCCAACTCAAGAGACCCAGTACTTC. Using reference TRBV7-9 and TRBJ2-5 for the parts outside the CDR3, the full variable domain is DTGVSQNPRHKITKRGQNVTFRCDPISEHNRLYWYRQTLGQGPEFLTYFQNEAQLEKSRLLSDRFSAERPKGSFSTLEIQRTEQGDSAMYLCASSLSPTQETQYFGPGTRLLVL.

The DNA for the CDR3 is TGTGCCAGCAGCTTCTGGACAAACAATGAGCAGTTCTTC. Encoded protein: CASSFWTNNEQFF. This sequence joins TRBV5-8 and TRBJ2-1, with D possibly TRBD1 on 5 matching bases. Germline CDR1 reads SGHTS; CDR2 reads YDEGEE. The CDR3 runs 13 residues. Trimming removed 2 bases from V and 5 bases from J, with 8 bases in between.